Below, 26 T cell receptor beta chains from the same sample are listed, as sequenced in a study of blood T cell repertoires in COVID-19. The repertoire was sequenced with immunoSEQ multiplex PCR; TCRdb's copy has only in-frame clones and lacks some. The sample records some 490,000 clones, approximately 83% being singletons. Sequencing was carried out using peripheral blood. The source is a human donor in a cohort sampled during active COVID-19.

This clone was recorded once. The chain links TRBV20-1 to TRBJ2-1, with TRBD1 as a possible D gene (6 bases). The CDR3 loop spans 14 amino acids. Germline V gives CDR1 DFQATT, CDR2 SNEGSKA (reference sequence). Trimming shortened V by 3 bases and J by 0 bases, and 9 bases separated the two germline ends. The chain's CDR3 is CSASRGISYNEQFF. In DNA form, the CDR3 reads TGCAGTGCTAGTAGGGGGATCTCCTACAATGAGCAGTTCTTC.

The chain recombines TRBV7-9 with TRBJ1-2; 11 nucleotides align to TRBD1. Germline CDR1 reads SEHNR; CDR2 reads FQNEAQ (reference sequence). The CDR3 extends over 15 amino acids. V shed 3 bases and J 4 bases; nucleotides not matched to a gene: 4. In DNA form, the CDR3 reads TGTGCCAGCAGCTTCCCCGGACAGGGGGCCTATGGCTACACCTTC. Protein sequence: CASSFPGQGAYGYTF.

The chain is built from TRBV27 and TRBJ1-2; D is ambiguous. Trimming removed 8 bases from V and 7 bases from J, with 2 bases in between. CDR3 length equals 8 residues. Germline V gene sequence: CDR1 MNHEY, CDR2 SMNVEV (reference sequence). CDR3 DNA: TGTGCCAGCCGTGGCTACACCTTC. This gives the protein CASRGYTF.

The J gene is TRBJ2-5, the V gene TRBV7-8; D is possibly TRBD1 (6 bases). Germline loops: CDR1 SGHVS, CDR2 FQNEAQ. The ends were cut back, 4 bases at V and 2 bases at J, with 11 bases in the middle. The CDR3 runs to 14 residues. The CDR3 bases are TGTGCCAGCAGCTCCTACAGGGTTCAAGAGACCCAGTACTTC. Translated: CASSSYRVQETQYF.

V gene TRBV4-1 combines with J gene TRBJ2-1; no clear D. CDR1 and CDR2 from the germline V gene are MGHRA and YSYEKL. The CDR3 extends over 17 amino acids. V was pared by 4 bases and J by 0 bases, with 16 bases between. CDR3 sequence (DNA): TGCGCCAGCAGCCTATCGCCTAGGTCGAGCTCCTACAATGAGCAGTTCTTC. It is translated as CASSLSPRSSSYNEQFF.

DNA for the CDR3: TGTGCCAGCAGCCGATCAGGGGCCAATCAGCCCCAGCATTTT. Translated: CASSRSGANQPQHF. This chain connects TRBV6-5 to TRBJ1-5; D might be TRBD1 (6 bases). This CDR3 is built from 14 residues. V was trimmed by 6 bases and J by 3 bases, leaving 12 bases between them. Germline CDR1 is MNHEY and CDR2 is SVGAGI.

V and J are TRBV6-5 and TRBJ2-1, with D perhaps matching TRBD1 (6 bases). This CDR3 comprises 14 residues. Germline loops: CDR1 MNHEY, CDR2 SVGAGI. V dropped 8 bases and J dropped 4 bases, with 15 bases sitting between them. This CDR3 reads CASRTGSGYNEQFF. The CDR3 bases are TGTGCCAGCCGTACAGGGTCGGGTTACAATGAGCAGTTCTTC.

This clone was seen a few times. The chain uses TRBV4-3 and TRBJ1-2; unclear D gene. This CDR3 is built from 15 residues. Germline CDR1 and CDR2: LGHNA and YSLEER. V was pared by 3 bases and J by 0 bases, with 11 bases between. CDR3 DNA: TGCGCCAGCAGCCATAGTGTCAGCGCTAACTATGGCTACACCTTC. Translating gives CASSHSVSANYGYTF.

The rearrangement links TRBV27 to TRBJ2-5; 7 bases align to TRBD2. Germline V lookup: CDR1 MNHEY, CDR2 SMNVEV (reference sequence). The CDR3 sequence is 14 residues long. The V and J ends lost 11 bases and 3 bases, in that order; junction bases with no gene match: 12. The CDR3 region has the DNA TGTGCCTCTCAAGCTAGCGGACTTAAAGAGACCCAGTACTTC. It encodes CASQASGLKETQYF.

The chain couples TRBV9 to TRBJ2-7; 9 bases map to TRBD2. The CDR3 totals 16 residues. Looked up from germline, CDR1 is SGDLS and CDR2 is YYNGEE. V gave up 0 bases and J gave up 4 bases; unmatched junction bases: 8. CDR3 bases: TGTGCCAGCAGCGTAGGGCTAGCGGGGCCTCCGTACGAGCAGTACTTC. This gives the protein CASSVGLAGPPYEQYF. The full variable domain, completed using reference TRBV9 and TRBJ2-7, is DSGVTQTPKHLITATGQRVTLRCSPRSGDLSVYWYQQSLDQGLQFLIQYYNGEERAKGNILERFSAQQFPDLHSELNLSSLELGDSALYFCASSVGLAGPPYEQYFGPGTRLTVT.

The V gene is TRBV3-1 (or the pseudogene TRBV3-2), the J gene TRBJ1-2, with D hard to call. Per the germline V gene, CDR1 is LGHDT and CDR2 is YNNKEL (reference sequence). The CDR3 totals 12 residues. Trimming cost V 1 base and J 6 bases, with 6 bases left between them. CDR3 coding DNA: TGTGCCAGCAGCCAAGTGCGGCATGGCTACACCTTC. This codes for CASSQVRHGYTF.

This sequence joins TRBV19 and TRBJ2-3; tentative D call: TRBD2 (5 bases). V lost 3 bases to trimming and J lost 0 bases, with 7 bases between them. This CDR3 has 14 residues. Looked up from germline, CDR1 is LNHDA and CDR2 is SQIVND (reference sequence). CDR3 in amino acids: CASSIKRSTDTQYF. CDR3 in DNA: TGTGCCAGTAGTATCAAGCGGAGCACAGATACGCAGTATTTT.

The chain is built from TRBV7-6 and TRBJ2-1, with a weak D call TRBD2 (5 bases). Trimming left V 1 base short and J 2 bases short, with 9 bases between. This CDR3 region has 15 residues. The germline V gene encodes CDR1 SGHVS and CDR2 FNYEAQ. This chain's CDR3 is CASSLDQTTYNEQFF. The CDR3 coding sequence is TGTGCCAGCAGCTTAGACCAGACTACCTACAATGAGCAGTTCTTC.

The CDR3: CASSYSLGGLHTEAFF. The CDR3 DNA reads as TGTGCCAGCAGTTACTCGTTAGGGGGCCTACACACTGAAGCTTTCTTT. This rearrangement joins TRBV6-5 to TRBJ1-1, with 7 bases identical to TRBD1. The CDR3 totals 16 residues. With V trimmed by 0 bases and J by 3 bases, 7 bases remained unmatched. CDR1 and CDR2 from the germline V gene are MNHEY and SVGAGI.

The CDR3 sequence is CASSLNGNYGYTF. CDR3 in DNA: TGTGCCAGCAGCTTAAACGGGAACTATGGCTACACCTTC. The chain links TRBV7-2 to TRBJ1-2; D is ambiguous. With 2 bases removed from V and 2 bases from J, the gap between germline ends came to 6 bases. The CDR3 has 13 amino acids. Germline values: CDR1 SGHTA, CDR2 FQGNSA.

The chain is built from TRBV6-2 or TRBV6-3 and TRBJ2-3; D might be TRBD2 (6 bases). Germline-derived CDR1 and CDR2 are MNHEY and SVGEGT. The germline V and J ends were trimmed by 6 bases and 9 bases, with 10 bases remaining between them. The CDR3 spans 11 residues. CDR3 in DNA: TGTGCCAGCAGCGAGACTAGGACGCAGTATTTT. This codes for CASSETRTQYF.

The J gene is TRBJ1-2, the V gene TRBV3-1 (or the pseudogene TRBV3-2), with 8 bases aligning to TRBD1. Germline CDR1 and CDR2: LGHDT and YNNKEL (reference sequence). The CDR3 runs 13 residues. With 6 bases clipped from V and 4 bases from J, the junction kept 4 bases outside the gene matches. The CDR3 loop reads CASSPDRVYGYTF. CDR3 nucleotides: TGTGCCAGCAGTCCGGACAGGGTCTATGGCTACACCTTC.

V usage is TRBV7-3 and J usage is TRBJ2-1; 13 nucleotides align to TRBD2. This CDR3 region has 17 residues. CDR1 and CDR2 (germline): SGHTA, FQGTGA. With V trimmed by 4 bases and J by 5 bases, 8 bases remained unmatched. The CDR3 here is CASSSTSGRGINNEQFF. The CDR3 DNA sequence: TGTGCCAGCAGCTCCACTAGCGGGAGGGGAATTAACAATGAGCAGTTCTTC.

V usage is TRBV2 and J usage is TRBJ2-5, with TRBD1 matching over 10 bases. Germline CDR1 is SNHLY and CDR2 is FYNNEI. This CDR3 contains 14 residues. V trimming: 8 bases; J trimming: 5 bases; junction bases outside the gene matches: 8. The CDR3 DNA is TGTGCCAGCGGAACGACAGGGGGCTCGGAGACCCAGTACTTC. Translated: CASGTTGGSETQYF.

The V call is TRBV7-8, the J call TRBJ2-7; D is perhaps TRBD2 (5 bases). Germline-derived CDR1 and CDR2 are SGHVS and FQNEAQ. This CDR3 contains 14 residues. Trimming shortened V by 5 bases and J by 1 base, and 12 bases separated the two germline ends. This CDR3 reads CASSPGFWSYEQYF. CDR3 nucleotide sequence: TGTGCCAGCAGCCCGGGGTTCTGGTCCTACGAGCAGTACTTC.

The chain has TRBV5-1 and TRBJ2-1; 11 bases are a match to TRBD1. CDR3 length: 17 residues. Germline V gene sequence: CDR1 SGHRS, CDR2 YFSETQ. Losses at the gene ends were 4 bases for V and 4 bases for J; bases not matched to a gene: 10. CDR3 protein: CASSPAIGTGGYNEQFF. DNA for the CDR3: TGCGCCAGCAGCCCCGCCATCGGGACAGGGGGTTACAATGAGCAGTTCTTC.

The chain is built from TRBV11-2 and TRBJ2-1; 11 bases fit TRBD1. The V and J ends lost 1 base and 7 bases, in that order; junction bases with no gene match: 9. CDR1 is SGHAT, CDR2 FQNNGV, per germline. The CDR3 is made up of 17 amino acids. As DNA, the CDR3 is TGTGCCAGCAGCTTAGGAGGGACAGGGGGAGGGGGGAATGAGCAGTTCTTC. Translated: CASSLGGTGGGGNEQFF.

This CDR3 is CASSLLGNNRAFYNSPLHF. In DNA, the CDR3 is TGTGCCAGCAGCCTACTAGGGAACAACAGGGCCTTCTATAATTCACCCCTCCACTTT. This chain links TRBV5-8 with TRBJ1-6; D is perhaps TRBD1 (6 bases). CDR3 size: 19 residues. Germline V gene sequence: CDR1 SGHTS, CDR2 YDEGEE. Trimming stripped 4 bases from V and 3 bases from J, with 23 bases between. Looking up the rest from reference TRBV5-8 and TRBJ1-6 gives the full variable domain: EAGVTQSPTHLIKTRGQQATLRCSPISGHTSVYWYQQALGLGLQFLLWYDEGEERNRGNFPPRFSGRQFPNYSSELNVNALELEDSALYLCASSLLGNNRAFYNSPLHFGNGTRLTVT.

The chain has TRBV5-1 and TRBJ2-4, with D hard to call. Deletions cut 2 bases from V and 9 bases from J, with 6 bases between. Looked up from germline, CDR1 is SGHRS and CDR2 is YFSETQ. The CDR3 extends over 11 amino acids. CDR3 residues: CASSFGSIQYF. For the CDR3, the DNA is TGCGCCAGCAGCTTTGGTAGCATTCAGTACTTC.

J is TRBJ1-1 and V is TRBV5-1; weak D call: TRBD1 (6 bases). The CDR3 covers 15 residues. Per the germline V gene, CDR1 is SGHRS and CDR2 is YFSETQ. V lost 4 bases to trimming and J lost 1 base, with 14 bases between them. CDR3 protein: CASSQGTDQNTEAFF. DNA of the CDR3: TGCGCCAGCAGCCAGGGGACGGACCAGAACACTGAAGCTTTCTTT.

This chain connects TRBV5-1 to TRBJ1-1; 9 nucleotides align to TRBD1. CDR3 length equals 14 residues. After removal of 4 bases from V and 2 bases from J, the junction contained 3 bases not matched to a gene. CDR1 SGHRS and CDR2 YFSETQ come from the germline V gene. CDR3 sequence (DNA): TGCGCCAGCAGCCCGGGACAGGGAAACACTGAAGCTTTCTTT. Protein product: CASSPGQGNTEAFF. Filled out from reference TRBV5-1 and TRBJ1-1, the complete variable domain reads KAGVTQTPRYLIKTRGQQVTLSCSPISGHRSVSWYQQTPGQGLQFLFEYFSETQRNKGNFPGRFSGRQFSNSRSEMNVSTLELGDSALYLCASSPGQGNTEAFFGQGTRLTVV.